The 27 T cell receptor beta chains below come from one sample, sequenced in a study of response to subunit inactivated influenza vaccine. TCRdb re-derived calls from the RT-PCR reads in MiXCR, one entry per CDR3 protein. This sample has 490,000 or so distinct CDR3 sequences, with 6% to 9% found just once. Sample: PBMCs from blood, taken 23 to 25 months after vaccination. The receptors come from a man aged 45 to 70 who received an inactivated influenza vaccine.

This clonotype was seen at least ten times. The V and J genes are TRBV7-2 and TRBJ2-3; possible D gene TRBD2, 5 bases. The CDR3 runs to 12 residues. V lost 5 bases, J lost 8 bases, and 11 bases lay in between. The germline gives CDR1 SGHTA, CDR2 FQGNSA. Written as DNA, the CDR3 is TGTGCCAGCAGCCCACTAGTCTCTACGCAGTATTTT. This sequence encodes CASSPLVSTQYF.

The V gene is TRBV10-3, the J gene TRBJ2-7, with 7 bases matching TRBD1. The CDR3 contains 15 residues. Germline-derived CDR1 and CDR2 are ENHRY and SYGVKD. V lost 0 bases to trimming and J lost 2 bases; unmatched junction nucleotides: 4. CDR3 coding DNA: TGTGCCATCAGTGAGTCGTTGGACAGGACCTACGAGCAGTACTTC. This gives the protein CAISESLDRTYEQYF.

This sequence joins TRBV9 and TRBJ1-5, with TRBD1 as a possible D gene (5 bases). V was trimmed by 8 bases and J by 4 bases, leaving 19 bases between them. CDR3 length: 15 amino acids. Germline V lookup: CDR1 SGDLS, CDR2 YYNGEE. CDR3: CASTVGAEGNQPQHF. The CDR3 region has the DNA TGTGCCAGTACCGTAGGGGCAGAAGGTAATCAGCCCCAGCATTTT. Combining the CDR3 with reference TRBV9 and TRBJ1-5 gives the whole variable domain DSGVTQTPKHLITATGQRVTLRCSPRSGDLSVYWYQQSLDQGLQFLIQYYNGEERAKGNILERFSAQQFPDLHSELNLSSLELGDSALYFCASTVGAEGNQPQHFGDGTRLSIL.

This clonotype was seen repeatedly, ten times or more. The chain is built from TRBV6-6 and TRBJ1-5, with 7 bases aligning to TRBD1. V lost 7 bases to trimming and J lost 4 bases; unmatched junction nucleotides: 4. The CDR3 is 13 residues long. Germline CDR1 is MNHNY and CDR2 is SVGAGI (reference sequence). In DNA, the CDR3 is TGTGCCAGCAAACAGGGGCCGAATCAGCCCCAGCATTTT. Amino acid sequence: CASKQGPNQPQHF.

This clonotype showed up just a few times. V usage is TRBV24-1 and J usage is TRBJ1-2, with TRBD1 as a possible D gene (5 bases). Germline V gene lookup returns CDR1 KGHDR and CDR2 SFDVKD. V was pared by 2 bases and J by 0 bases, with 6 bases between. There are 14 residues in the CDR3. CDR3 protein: CATSDWGANYGYTF. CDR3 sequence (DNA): TGTGCCACCAGTGATTGGGGGGCTAACTATGGCTACACCTTC.

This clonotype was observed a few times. The CDR3 DNA reads TGCGCCAGCGCCGGCGACAGGGGCGGAGGGATCACTGAAGCTTTCTTT. It is translated as CASAGDRGGGITEAFF. The chain joins TRBV5-1 to TRBJ1-1, with 8 bases lining up with TRBD1. Germline V gene lookup returns CDR1 SGHRS and CDR2 YFSETQ. The CDR3 contains 16 residues. V shed 7 bases and J 4 bases; nucleotides not matched to a gene: 15.

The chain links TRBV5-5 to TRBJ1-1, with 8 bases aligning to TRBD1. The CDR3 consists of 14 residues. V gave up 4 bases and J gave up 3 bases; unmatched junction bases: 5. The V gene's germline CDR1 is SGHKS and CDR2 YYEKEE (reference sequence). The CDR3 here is CASSLRTGYTEAFF. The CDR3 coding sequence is TGTGCCAGCAGCCTACGGACAGGGTACACTGAAGCTTTCTTT.

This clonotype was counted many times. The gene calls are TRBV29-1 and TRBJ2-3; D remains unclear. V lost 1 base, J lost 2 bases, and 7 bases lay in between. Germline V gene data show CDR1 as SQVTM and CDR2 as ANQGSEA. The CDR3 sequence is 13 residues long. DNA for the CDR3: TGCAGCGTTGAAGCGAGACTCACAGATACGCAGTATTTT. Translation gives CSVEARLTDTQYF.

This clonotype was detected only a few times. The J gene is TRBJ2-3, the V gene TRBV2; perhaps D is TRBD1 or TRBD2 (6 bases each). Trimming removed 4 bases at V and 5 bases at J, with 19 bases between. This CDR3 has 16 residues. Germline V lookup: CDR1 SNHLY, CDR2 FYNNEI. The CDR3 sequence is CASSAELGGILDTQYF. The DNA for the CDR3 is TGTGCCAGCAGTGCCGAATTAGGGGGGATACTAGATACGCAGTATTTT.

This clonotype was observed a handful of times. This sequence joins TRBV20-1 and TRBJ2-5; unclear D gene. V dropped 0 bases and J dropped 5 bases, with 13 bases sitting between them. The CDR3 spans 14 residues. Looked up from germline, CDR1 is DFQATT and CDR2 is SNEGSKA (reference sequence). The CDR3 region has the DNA TGCAGTGCTAGAGATCTGGTCCTGAGGGAGACCCAGTACTTC. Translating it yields CSARDLVLRETQYF.

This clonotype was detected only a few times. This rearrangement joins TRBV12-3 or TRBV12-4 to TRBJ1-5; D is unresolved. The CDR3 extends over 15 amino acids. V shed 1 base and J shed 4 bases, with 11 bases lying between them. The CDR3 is CASSLGWSDNQPQHF. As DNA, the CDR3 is TGTGCCAGCAGTTTAGGGTGGTCAGATAATCAGCCCCAGCATTTT.

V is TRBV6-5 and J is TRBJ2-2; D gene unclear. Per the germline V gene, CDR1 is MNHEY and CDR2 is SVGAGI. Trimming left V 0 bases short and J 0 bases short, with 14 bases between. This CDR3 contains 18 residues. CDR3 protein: CASSYSAQLRSNTGELFF. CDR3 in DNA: TGTGCCAGCAGTTACTCTGCGCAGCTACGATCGAACACCGGGGAGCTGTTTTTT.

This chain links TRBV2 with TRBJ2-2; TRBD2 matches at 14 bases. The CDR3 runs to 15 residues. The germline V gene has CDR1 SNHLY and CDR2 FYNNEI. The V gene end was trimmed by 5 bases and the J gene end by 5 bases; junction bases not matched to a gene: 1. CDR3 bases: TGTGCCAGCAGTCGGACTAGCGGGAGGACCGGGGAGCTGTTTTTT. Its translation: CASSRTSGRTGELFF. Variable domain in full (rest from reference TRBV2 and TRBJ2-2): EPEVTQTPSHQVTQMGQEVILRCVPISNHLYFYWYRQILGQKVEFLVSFYNNEISEKSEIFDDQFSVERPDGSNFTLKIRSTKLEDSAMYFCASSRTSGRTGELFFGEGSRLTVL.

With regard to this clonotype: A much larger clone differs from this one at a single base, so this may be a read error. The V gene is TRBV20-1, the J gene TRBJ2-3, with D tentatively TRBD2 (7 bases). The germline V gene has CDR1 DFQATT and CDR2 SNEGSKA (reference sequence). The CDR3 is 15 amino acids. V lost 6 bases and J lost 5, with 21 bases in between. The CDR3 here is CSAEKSGGLVDTQYF. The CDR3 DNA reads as TGCAGTGCCGAAAAATCGGGGGGCCTAGTAGATACGCAGTATTTT.

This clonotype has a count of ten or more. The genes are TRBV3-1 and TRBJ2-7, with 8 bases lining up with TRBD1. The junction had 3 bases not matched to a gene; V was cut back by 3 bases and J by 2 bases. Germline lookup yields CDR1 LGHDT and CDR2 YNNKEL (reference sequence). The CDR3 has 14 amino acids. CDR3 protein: CASSQSGGAYEQYF. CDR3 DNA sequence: TGTGCCAGCAGCCAGTCAGGGGGCGCCTACGAGCAGTACTTC.

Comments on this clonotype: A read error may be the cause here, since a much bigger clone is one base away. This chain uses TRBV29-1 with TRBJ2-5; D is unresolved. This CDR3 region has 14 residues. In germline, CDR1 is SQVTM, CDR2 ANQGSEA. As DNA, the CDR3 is TGCAGCGTTAAAGATCCGGCAGGATGGAAGACCCAGTACTTC. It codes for CSVKDPAGWKTQYF. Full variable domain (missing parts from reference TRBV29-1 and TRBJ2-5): SAVISQKPSRDICQRGTSLTIQCQVDSQVTMMFWYRQQPGQSLTLIATANQGSEATYESGFVIDKFPISRPNLTFSTLTVSNMSPEDSSIYLCSVKDPAGWKTQYFGPGTRLLVL.

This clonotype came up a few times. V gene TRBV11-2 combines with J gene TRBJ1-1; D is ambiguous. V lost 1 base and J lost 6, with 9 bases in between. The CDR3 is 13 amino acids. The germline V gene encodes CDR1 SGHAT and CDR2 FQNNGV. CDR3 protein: CASSLGGSAEAFF. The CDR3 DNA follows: TGTGCCAGCAGCTTAGGGGGTTCGGCTGAAGCTTTCTTT.

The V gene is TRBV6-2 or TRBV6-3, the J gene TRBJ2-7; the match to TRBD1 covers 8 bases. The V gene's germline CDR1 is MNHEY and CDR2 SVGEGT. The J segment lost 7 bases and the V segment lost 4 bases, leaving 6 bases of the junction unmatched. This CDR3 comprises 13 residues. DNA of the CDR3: TGTGCCAGCAGTTGGACAGGGATGGGAGAGCAGTACTTC. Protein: CASSWTGMGEQYF.

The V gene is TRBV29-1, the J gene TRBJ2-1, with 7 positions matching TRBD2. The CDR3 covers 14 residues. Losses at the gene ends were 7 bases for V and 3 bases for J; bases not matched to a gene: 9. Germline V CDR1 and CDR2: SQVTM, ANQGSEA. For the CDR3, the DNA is TGCAGCGGGGTGACTAGCTTAGTCTACAATGAGCAGTTCTTC. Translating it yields CSGVTSLVYNEQFF.

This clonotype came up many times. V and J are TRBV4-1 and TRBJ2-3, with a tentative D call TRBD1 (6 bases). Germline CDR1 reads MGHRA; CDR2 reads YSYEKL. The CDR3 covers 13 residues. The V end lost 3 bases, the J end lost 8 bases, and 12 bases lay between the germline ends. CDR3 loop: CASSQEQGFTQYF. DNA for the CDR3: TGCGCCAGCAGCCAGGAACAGGGATTTACGCAGTATTTT.

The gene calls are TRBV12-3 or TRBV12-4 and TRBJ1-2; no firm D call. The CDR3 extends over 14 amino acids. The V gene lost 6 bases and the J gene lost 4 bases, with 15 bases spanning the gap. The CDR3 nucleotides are TGTGCCAGCAGACTATCTACTGAGGGCTATGGCTACACCTTC. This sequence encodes CASRLSTEGYGYTF.

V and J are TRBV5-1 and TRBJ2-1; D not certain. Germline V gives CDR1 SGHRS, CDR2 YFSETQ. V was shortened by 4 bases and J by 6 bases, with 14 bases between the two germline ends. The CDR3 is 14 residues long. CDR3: CASSPQGLGNEQFF. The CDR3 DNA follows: TGCGCCAGCAGCCCCCAAGGGCTGGGCAATGAGCAGTTCTTC.

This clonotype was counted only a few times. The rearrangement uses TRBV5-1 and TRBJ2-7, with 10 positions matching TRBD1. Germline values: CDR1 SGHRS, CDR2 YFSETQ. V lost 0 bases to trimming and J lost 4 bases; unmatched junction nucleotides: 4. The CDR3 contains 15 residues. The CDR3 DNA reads TGCGCCAGCAGCTTGGGAGGGACAGGGGTTTACGAGCAGTACTTC. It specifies CASSLGGTGVYEQYF.

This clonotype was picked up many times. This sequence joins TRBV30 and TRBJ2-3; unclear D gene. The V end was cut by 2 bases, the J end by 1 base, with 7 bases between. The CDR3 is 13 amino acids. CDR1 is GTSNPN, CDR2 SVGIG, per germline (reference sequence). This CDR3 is CAWSLTGTDTQYF. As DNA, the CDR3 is TGTGCCTGGAGTCTTACAGGCACAGATACGCAGTATTTT.

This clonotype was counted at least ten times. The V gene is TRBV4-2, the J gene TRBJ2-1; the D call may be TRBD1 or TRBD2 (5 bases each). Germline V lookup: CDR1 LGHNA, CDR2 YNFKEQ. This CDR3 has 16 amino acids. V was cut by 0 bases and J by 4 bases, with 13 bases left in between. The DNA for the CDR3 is TGTGCCAGCAGCCAAGATCGGGACGGTACTTACAATGAGCAGTTCTTC. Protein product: CASSQDRDGTYNEQFF.

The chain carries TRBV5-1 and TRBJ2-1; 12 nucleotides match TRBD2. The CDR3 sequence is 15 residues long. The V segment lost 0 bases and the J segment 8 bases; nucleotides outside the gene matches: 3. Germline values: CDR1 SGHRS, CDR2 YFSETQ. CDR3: CASSLASGGADEQFF. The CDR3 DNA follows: TGCGCCAGCAGCTTGGCTAGCGGGGGGGCGGATGAGCAGTTCTTC.

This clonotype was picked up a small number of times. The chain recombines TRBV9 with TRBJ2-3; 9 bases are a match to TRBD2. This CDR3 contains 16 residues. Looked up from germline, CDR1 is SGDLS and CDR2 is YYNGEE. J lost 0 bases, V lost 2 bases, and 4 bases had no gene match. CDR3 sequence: CASSVSGGQSTDTQYF. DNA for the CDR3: TGTGCCAGCAGCGTTAGCGGGGGCCAGAGCACAGATACGCAGTATTTT.